The TCR beta chain under discussion was sequenced for a study of response to subunit inactivated influenza vaccine. Study-level findings and limits: Each seasonal influenza vaccination recruits few new T cells, the authors suggested.

TCRdb analysed the RT-PCR reads with MiXCR anew, one entry per CDR3 protein. The sample consists of 450,000 to 500,000 distinct CDR3 sequences, approximately 11% of them appearing once. There are a few counts of this clonotype. Its specificity is unknown. Trimming left V 3 bases short and J 4 bases short, with 12 bases between. The CDR3 runs to 14 residues. The origin of this receptor is a man aged 45-65 years who received an inactivated influenza vaccine. Sequencing used PBMCs from blood, obtained roughly 6 weeks after vaccination. The rearrangement links TRBV12-3 or TRBV12-4 to TRBJ1-2; a possible D gene is TRBD1 (5 bases). The CDR3 region is CASSFGGSGYGYTF. Written as DNA, the CDR3 is TGTGCCAGCAGTTTTGGGGGAAGTGGCTATGGCTACACCTTC.